These 8 T cell receptor beta chains came from one sample sequenced in a study of T-cell memory formation after mild COVID-19. MiXCR, run by TCRdb on the 5' RACE reads, gives a single entry per CDR3 protein. The repertoire holds roughly 560,000 distinct CDR3 sequences, with roughly 22% as singletons. Sequencing was performed on PBMCs or a T cell subset sorted from them (not recorded which). The receptor source for this set is an adult woman who had mild COVID-19 (a few samples of this study predate the infection). Cell type and time point are not known.

This clonotype was recorded at least ten times. The rearrangement joins TRBV11-2 to TRBJ2-7, with D possibly TRBD2 on 6 matching bases. Germline values: CDR1 SGHAT, CDR2 FQNNGV. This CDR3 has 14 residues. V shed 4 bases and J shed 5 bases, with 15 bases lying between them. The CDR3 sequence is CASSSRDPRDEQYF. CDR3 nucleotide sequence: TGTGCCAGCAGCTCGCGGGACCCTAGGGACGAGCAGTACTTC.

The chain recombines TRBV18 with TRBJ2-7, with D hard to call. Trimming removed 4 bases at V and 2 bases at J, with 15 bases between. CDR1 is KGHSH and CDR2 is LQKENI in the germline V gene. The CDR3 is made up of 15 amino acids. The DNA of the CDR3 is TGTGCCAGCTCACTCACGACACCAAACACCTACGAGCAGTACTTC. Its protein product is CASSLTTPNTYEQYF.

The chain uses TRBV7-9 and TRBJ1-2, with D perhaps matching TRBD1 (6 bases). The germline V and J ends were trimmed by 4 bases and 8 bases, with 20 bases remaining between them. This CDR3 contains 15 residues. CDR1 and CDR2 from the germline V gene are SEHNR and FQNEAQ (reference sequence). The CDR3 protein is CASSSEDRPSKGYTF. The CDR3 nucleotides are TGTGCCAGCAGCTCCGAAGACAGGCCCTCTAAAGGCTACACCTTC.

The rearrangement joins TRBV20-1 to TRBJ2-7; possibly TRBD1 for D (6 bases). This CDR3 has 15 residues. The V end lost 3 bases, the J end lost 0 bases, and 15 bases lay between the germline ends. CDR1 and CDR2 (germline): DFQATT, SNEGSKA (reference sequence). For the CDR3, the DNA is TGCAGTGCTAGTCGTACAGGGATAATCTCCTACGAGCAGTACTTC. Its protein is CSASRTGIISYEQYF.

This clonotype was counted a few times. The V and J genes are TRBV7-6 and TRBJ2-1, with 10 bases matching TRBD2. V shed 0 bases and J 3 bases; nucleotides not matched to a gene: 2. The CDR3 spans 16 residues. The germline V gene has CDR1 SGHVS and CDR2 FNYEAQ. The CDR3 DNA reads as TGTGCCAGCAGCTTAGCCAGCGGGAGGGACTACAATGAGCAGTTCTTC. Its protein product is CASSLASGRDYNEQFF.

This clonotype has a single count. The chain links TRBV15 to TRBJ1-2; TRBD1 is a possible D gene (5 bases). The germline V gene encodes CDR1 LNHNV and CDR2 YYDKDF (reference sequence). This CDR3 contains 12 residues. Trimming shortened V by 11 bases and J by 2 bases, and 12 bases separated the two germline ends. The CDR3 sequence: CAAWDRNYGYTF. CDR3 sequence (DNA): TGTGCCGCCTGGGACCGAAACTATGGCTACACCTTC.

In DNA form, the CDR3 reads TGTGCCAGCAGCCCTCGACAGGGTAAGAACGAGCAGTACTTC. It specifies CASSPRQGKNEQYF. The J gene is TRBJ2-7, the V gene TRBV3-1; 7 positions agree with TRBD1. Germline V gene data show CDR1 as LGHDT and CDR2 as YNNKEL (reference sequence). With V trimmed by 4 bases and J by 5 bases, 8 bases remained unmatched. The CDR3 length is 14 residues.

The genes are TRBV7-6 and TRBJ1-1; D is possibly TRBD1 (6 bases). Trimming took 5 bases from V and 4 from J, leaving 17 bases between them. The CDR3 has 15 residues. Germline CDR1 reads SGHVS; CDR2 reads FNYEAQ. CDR3 nucleotides: TGTGCCAGCAGCGGGGCAGGGGTGAGATTCACTGAAGCTTTCTTT. The encoded protein is CASSGAGVRFTEAFF.